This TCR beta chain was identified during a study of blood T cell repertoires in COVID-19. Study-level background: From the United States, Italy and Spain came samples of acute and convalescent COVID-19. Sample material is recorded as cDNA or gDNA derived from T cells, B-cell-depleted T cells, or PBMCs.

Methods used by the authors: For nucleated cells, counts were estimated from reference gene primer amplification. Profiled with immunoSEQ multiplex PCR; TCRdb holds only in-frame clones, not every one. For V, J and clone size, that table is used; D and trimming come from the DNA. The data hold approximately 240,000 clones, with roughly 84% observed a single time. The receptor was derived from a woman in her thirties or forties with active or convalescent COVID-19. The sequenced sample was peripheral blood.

The CDR3 loop is CASSVAPGTGGEKLFF. The DNA for the CDR3 is TGTGCCAGCAGCGTAGCGCCCGGGACAGGGGGAGAAAAACTGTTTTTT. This chain links TRBV9 with TRBJ1-4; 11 bases map to TRBD1. Trimming took 0 bases from V and 8 from J; bases not matched to a gene: 6. The CDR3 loop spans 16 amino acids. CDR1 is SGDLS and CDR2 is YYNGEE in the germline V gene.